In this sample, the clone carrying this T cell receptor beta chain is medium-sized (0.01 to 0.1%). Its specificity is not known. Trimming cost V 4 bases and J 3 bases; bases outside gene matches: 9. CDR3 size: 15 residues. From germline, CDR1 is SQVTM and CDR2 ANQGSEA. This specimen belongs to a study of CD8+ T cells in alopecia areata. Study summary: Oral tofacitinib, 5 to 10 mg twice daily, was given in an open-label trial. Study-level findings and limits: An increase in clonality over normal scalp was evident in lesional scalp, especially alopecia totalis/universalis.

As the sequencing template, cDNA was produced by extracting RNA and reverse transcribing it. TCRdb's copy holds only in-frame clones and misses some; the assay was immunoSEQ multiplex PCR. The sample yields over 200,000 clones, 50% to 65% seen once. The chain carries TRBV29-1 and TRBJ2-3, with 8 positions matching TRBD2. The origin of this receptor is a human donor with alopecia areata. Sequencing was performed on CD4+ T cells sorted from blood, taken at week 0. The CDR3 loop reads CSVAQPGLGTDTQYF. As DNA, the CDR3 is TGCAGCGTTGCACAGCCGGGACTAGGTACAGATACGCAGTATTTT.